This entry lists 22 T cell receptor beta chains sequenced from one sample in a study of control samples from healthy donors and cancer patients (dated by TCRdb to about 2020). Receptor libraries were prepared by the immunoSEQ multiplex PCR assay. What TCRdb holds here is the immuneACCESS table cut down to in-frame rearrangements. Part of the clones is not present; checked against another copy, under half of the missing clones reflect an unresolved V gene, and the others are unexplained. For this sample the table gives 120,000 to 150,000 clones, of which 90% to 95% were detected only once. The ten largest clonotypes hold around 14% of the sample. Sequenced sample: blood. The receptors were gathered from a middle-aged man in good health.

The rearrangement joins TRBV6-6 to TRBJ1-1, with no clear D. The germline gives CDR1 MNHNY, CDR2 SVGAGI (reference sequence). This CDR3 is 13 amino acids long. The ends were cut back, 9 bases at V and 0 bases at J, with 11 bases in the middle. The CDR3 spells CASTAGMNTEAFF. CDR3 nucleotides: TGTGCCAGTACAGCGGGAATGAACACTGAAGCTTTCTTT.

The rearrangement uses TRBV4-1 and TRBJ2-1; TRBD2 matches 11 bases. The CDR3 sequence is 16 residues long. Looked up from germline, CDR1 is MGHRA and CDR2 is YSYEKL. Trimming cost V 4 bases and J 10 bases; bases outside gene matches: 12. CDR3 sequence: CASSLLAGGPKREQFF. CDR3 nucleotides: TGCGCCAGCAGCCTTCTAGCGGGAGGACCCAAAAGGGAGCAGTTCTTC.

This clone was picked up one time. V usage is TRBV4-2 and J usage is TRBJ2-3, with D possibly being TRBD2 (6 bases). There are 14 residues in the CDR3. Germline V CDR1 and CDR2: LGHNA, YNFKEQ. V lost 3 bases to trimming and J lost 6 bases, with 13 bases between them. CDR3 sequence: CASSQGGGTDTQYF. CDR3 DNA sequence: TGTGCCAGCAGCCAGGGGGGTGGGACTGATACGCAGTATTTT.

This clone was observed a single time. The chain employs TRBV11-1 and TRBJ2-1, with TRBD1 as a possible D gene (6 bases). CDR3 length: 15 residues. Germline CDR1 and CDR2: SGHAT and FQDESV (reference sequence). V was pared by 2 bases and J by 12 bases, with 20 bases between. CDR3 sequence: CASSLYTGPVKVQFF. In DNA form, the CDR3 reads TGTGCCAGCAGCTTATACACAGGGCCCGTAAAGGTGCAGTTCTTC.

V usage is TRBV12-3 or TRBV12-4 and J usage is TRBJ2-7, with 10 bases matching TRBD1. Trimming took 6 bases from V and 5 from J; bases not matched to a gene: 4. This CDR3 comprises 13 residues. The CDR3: CASSRQGAHEQYF. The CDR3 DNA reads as TGTGCCAGCAGCCGACAGGGGGCTCACGAGCAGTACTTC.

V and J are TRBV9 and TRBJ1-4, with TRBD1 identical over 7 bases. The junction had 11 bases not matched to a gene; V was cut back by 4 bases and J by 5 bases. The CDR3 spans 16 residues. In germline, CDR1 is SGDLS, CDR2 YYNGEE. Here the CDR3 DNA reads TGTGCCAGCAGCACCTACACAGGGGAAGCAAATGAAAAACTGTTTTTT. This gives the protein CASSTYTGEANEKLFF.

The DNA for the CDR3 is TGTGCCTGGAGTGATCGGACCGAGCAGTTCTTC. This translates into CAWSDRTEQFF. This rearrangement joins TRBV30 to TRBJ2-1; unclear D gene. The germline V gene has CDR1 GTSNPN and CDR2 SVGIG (reference sequence). The CDR3 extends over 11 amino acids. V shed 1 base and J shed 10 bases, with 8 bases lying between them.

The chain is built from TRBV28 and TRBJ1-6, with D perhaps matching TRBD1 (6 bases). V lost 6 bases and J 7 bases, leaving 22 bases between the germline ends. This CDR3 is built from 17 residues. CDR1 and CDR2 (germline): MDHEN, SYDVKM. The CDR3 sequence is CASSTYRARGRNSPLHF. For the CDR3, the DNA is TGTGCCAGCAGCACCTACAGGGCGAGAGGACGGAATTCACCCCTCCACTTT.

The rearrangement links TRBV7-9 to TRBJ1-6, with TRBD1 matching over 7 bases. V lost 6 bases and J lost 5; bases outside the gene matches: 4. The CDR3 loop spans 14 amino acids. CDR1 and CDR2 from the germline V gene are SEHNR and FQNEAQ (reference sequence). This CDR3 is CASRPGTDNSPLHF. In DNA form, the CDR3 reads TGTGCCAGCAGACCCGGGACAGATAATTCACCCCTCCACTTT.

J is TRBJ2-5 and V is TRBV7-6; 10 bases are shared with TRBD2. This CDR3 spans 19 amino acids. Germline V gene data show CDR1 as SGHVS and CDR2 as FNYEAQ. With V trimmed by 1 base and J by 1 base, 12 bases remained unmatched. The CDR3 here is CASSLVSSGGVYGQETQYF. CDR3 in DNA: TGTGCCAGCAGCTTAGTTTCCAGCGGGGGGGTCTACGGCCAAGAGACCCAGTACTTC.

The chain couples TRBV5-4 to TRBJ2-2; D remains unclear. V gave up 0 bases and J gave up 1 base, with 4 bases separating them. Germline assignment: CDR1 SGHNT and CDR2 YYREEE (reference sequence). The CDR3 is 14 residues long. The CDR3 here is CASSLELNTGELFF. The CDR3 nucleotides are TGTGCCAGCAGCTTGGAATTGAACACCGGGGAGCTGTTTTTT.

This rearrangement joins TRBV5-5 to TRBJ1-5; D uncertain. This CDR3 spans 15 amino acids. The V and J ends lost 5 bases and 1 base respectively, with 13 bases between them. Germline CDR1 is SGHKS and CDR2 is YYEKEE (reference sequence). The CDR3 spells CASSPISGSNQPQHF. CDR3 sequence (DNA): TGTGCCAGCAGTCCGATTTCGGGAAGCAATCAGCCCCAGCATTTT.

CDR3 DNA: TGCGCCAGCAGCTTGGCCCGGACTAGCGGGAGGGATGAGCAGTTCTTC. Translation: CASSLARTSGRDEQFF. The chain is built from TRBV5-1 and TRBJ2-1, with 15 bases fitting TRBD2. Germline CDR1 is SGHRS and CDR2 is YFSETQ. Unmatched junction bases numbered 3, after V lost 0 bases and J lost 8 bases. This CDR3 spans 16 amino acids.

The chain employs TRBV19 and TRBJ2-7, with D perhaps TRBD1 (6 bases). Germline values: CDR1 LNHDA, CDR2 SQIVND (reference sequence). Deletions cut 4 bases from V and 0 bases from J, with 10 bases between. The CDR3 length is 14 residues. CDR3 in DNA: TGTGCCAGTAGTAGACAGGCTAACTCCTACGAGCAGTACTTC. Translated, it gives CASSRQANSYEQYF. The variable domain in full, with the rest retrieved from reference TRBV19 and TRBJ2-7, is DGGITQSPKYLFRKEGQNVTLSCEQNLNHDAMYWYRQDPGQGLRLIYYSQIVNDFQKGDIAEGYSVSREKKESFPLTVTSAQKNPTAFYLCASSRQANSYEQYFGPGTRLTVT.

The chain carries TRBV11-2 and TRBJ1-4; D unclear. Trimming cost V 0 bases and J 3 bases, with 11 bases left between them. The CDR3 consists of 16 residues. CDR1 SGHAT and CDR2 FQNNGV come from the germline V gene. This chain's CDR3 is CASSLEAGTANEKLFF. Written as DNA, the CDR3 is TGTGCCAGCAGCTTAGAGGCTGGAACGGCTAATGAAAAACTGTTTTTT.

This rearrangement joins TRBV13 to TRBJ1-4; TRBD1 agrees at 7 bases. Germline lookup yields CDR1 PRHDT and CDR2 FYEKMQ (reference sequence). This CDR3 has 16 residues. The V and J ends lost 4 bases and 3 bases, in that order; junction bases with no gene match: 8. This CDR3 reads CASSSKQGTPNEKLFF. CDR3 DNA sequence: TGTGCCAGCAGCTCTAAACAGGGGACGCCTAATGAAAAACTGTTTTTT.

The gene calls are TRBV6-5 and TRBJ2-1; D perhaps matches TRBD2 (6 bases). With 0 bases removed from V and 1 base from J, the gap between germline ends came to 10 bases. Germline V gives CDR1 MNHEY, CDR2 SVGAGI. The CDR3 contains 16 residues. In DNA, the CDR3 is TGTGCCAGCAGTTACTCGAGAGGGACTTCCTACAATGAGCAGTTCTTC. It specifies CASSYSRGTSYNEQFF.

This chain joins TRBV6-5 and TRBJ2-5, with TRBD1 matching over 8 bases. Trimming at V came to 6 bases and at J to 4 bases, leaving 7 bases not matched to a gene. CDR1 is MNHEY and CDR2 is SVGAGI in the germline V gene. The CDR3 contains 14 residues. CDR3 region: CASSRGLGGETQYF. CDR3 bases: TGTGCCAGCAGCAGGGGGCTTGGAGGAGAGACCCAGTACTTC.

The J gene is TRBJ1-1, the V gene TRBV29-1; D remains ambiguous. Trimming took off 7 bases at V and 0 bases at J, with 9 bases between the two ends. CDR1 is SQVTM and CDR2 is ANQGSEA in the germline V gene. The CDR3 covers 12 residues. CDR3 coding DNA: TGCAGCGGCCGGGCGGTGAACACTGAAGCTTTCTTT. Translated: CSGRAVNTEAFF.

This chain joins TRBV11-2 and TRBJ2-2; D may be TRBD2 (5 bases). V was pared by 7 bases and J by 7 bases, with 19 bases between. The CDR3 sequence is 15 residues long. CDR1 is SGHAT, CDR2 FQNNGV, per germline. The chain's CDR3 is CASTPAYTSHGELFF. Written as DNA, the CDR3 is TGTGCCAGCACCCCAGCTTACACTAGTCACGGGGAGCTGTTTTTT.

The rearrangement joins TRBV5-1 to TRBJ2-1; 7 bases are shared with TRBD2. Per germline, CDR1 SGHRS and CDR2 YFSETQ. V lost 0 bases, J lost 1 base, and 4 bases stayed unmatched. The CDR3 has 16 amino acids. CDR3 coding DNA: TGCGCCAGCAGCTTGGATGGCGGGGGTTCCTACAATGAGCAGTTCTTC. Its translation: CASSLDGGGSYNEQFF.

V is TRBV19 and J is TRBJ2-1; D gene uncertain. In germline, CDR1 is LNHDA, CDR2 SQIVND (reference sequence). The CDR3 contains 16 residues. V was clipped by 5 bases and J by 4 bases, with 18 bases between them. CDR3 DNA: TGTGCCAGTAGTTTTAACGAAGAAGTCCCATACAATGAGCAGTTCTTC. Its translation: CASSFNEEVPYNEQFF.